A single T cell receptor (beta chain) is shown here with its context. The authors reverse transcribed roughly 0.5 to 1 ug RNA with random hexamers. Multiplex immunoSEQ PCR targeted 54 Vbeta and 13 Jbeta TCR beta segments. One entry per CDR3 protein results from TCRdb running MiXCR on the immunoSEQ multiplex PCR reads. The repertoire holds about 430,000 distinct CDR3 sequences, with approximately 85% as singletons. Germline CDR1 SGHVS, CDR2 FQNEAQ. V lost 5 bases and J lost 5, with 15 bases in between. There are 14 residues in the CDR3. The sample belongs to a study of CD8 T cells in Susac syndrome. TCR beta sequencing was performed on blood CD8+ and CD4+ T cells.

The sequence derives from a human donor with multiple sclerosis. The sample taken for sequencing was CD8+ T cells from PBMCs. V usage is TRBV7-8 and J usage is TRBJ2-5; D is possibly TRBD2 (6 bases). In DNA form, the CDR3 reads TGTGCCAGCAGCCAAGACCCGGGAGAGGAGACCCAGTACTTC. It yields the protein CASSQDPGEETQYF.